This TCR beta chain was sequenced during a study of CD8+CD57+ T cells in acquired aplastic anemia. Across the study: The average for DNA from sorted CD4+ and CD8+ cells was roughly 3 ug. Study conclusions and caveats: Levels of CD8+ Simpson's diversity were not significantly distinct in patients versus controls. Common to patients and controls were 25 to 30 CD8+ CDR3 sequences.

CDR1 and CDR2 from the germline V gene are DFQATT and SNEGSKA (reference sequence). Trimming removed 7 bases at V and 2 bases at J, with 17 bases between. This CDR3 region has 14 residues. With regard to this clonotype: Its antigen is still unknown.

Genomic DNA, the template, was used for profiling of the TCR beta VDJ and CDR3. TCRdb reprocessed the reads via MiXCR and lists one record per CDR3 protein. In the table there are some 150,000 distinct CDR3 sequences, 35% to 50% of which are singletons. Material for sequencing was sorted CD4+, CD8+, or CD8+CD57+ T cells (not recorded which) from PBMCs. V gene TRBV20-1 combines with J gene TRBJ1-2; TRBD1 is a possible D gene (5 bases). This TCR derives from a human donor in good health, serving as a control. CDR3 loop: CSEQAKVPNYGYTF. In DNA form, the CDR3 reads TGCAGTGAACAGGCTAAGGTCCCCAACTATGGCTACACCTTC.